The clone carrying this TCR beta chain has more than one count but fewer than ten. What it recognizes is unknown. The source of the sample is a study of T-cell memory formation after mild COVID-19. Overall study results and limits: Cross-reactive memory apparently joined, as some responding clones appeared in pre-infection memory.

The V end lost 6 bases, the J end lost 5 bases, and 16 bases lay between the germline ends. The germline CDR1 and CDR2 sequences are SQVTM and ANQGSEA. The CDR3 is 13 residues long. TCRdb reprocessed the 5' RACE reads via MiXCR and lists one record per CDR3 protein. The sample yields a few hundred thousand distinct CDR3 sequences, about 20% seen once. Sequenced: PBMCs or a T cell subset sorted from them (not recorded which). V usage is TRBV29-1 and J usage is TRBJ2-5; the D call may be TRBD1 or TRBD2 (5 bases each). The receptor comes from an adult woman who had mild COVID-19 (a few samples of this study predate the infection). Cell type and time point are not known. In DNA form, the CDR3 reads TGCAGCGTCCTCCTTCAGGGAGTGGAGACCCAGTACTTC. The encoded protein is CSVLLQGVETQYF.